These T cell receptor beta chains were read from a single sample in a study of T cells after yellow fever vaccination. TCRdb re-called the 5' RACE reads through MiXCR, storing one row per CDR3 protein. The table records more than 95,000 distinct CDR3 sequences, more than 7.5% of them present only once. Sequencing was performed on CD8+ T cells sorted from PBMCs, taken on the day of the yellow fever booster vaccination. The source of these receptors is a man aged 18 to 35 who received the YFV17D yellow fever vaccine. Both conserved end residues are part of each CDR3. D genes are given only for firm matches. Size is stated for part of the rows, as once, few or many counts, or as a class when the clone is expanded.

size: .; D: TRBD2; V: TRBV6-5; J: TRBJ2-5; CDR3: CASSYSGGGAALETQYF; DNA: TGTGCCAGCAGTTACTCCGGCGGGGGGGCCGCGTTGGAGACCCAGTACTTC
size: few; D: .; V: TRBV12-3/TRBV12-4; J: TRBJ1-4; CDR3: CASSLAGNNEKLFF; DNA: TGTGCCAGCAGTTTGGCAGGGAATAATGAAAAACTGTTTTTT
size: .; D: TRBD2; V: TRBV19; J: TRBJ2-1; CDR3: CASTPLAGGANEQFF; DNA: TGTGCCAGTACCCCACTAGCGGGGGGGGCGAATGAGCAGTTCTTC
size: .; D: .; V: TRBV23-1; J: TRBJ1-1; CDR3: CASSQLSPDLNTEAFF; DNA: TGCGCCAGCAGTCAATTATCCCCGGATTTGAACACTGAAGCTTTCTTT
size: many; D: .; V: TRBV4-1; J: TRBJ2-7; CDR3: CASSQTVAYEQYF; DNA: TGCGCCAGCAGTCAGACAGTAGCCTACGAGCAGTACTTC
size: .; D: .; V: TRBV4-3; J: TRBJ2-2; CDR3: CASSQVAGADTGELFF; DNA: TGCGCCAGCAGCCAAGTGGCAGGGGCCGACACCGGGGAGCTGTTTTTT
size: .; D: TRBD1; V: TRBV4-1; J: TRBJ2-7; CDR3: CASSQDGTGQGSYEQYF; DNA: TGCGCCAGCAGCCAAGATGGGACTGGACAGGGATCCTACGAGCAGTACTTC
size: .; D: TRBD1; V: TRBV7-8; J: TRBJ1-1; CDR3: CASSRPGTGVTEAFF; DNA: TGTGCCAGCAGCCGCCCCGGGACAGGGGTGACTGAAGCTTTCTTT
size: few; D: .; V: TRBV7-9; J: TRBJ2-6; CDR3: CASSITDSSGANVLTF; DNA: TGTGCCAGCAGCATAACGGACAGCTCTGGGGCCAACGTCCTGACTTTC
size: .; D: .; V: TRBV4-1; J: TRBJ1-4; CDR3: CASSQLPGVFDEKLFF; DNA: TGCGCCAGCAGCCAATTACCTGGGGTCTTCGATGAAAAACTGTTTTTT
size: few; D: TRBD2; V: TRBV7-9; J: TRBJ2-5; CDR3: CASSATSGGQETQYF; DNA: TGTGCCAGCAGCGCAACTAGCGGGGGGCAAGAGACCCAGTACTTC
size: .; D: .; V: TRBV5-6; J: TRBJ2-3; CDR3: CASSLLKGVRDTQYF; DNA: TGTGCCAGCAGCTTGTTAAAAGGAGTCAGAGATACGCAGTATTTT
size: .; D: .; V: TRBV5-1; J: TRBJ2-5; CDR3: CASTPWGVDQETQYF; DNA: TGCGCCAGCACCCCGTGGGGGGTGGATCAAGAGACCCAGTACTTC
size: .; D: TRBD2; V: TRBV20-1; J: TRBJ2-1; CDR3: CSANGLAGGSSYNEQFF; DNA: TGCAGTGCCAACGGACTAGCGGGGGGGAGCTCCTACAATGAGCAGTTCTTC
size: .; D: TRBD1; V: TRBV9; J: TRBJ2-3; CDR3: CASSVWDRGLTDTQYF; DNA: TGTGCCAGCAGCGTTTGGGACAGGGGTCTTACAGATACGCAGTATTTT
size: few; D: .; V: TRBV20-1; J: TRBJ1-5; CDR3: CSAQDLTAIGPQHF; DNA: TGCAGTGCTCAGGACCTAACTGCGATAGGGCCCCAGCATTTT
size: .; D: TRBD2; V: TRBV7-9; J: TRBJ2-3; CDR3: CASSLGLAGALDTQYF; DNA: TGTGCCAGCAGCTTAGGGCTAGCGGGCGCCCTCGATACGCAGTATTTT
size: few; D: TRBD1; V: TRBV4-2; J: TRBJ2-3; CDR3: CASSPDRVRTDTQYF; DNA: TGTGCCAGCAGTCCCGACAGGGTACGCACAGATACGCAGTATTTT
size: few; D: .; V: TRBV9; J: TRBJ2-3; CDR3: CASSVDGVVADTQYF; DNA: TGTGCCAGCAGCGTAGACGGAGTAGTGGCAGATACGCAGTATTTT
size: few; D: .; V: TRBV6-2/TRBV6-3; J: TRBJ2-1; CDR3: CASSYPGHYNEQFF; DNA: TGTGCCAGCAGTTACCCGGGACATTACAATGAGCAGTTCTTC
size: many; D: .; V: TRBV12-3/TRBV12-4; J: TRBJ2-3; CDR3: CASSSTRDHNLTPDTQYF; DNA: TGTGCCAGCAGTTCGACTCGGGACCACAACCTCACGCCAGATACGCAGTATTTT
size: few; D: TRBD2; V: TRBV10-3; J: TRBJ2-1; CDR3: CAISEERTSGYNEQFF; DNA: TGTGCCATCAGTGAAGAAAGGACTAGTGGCTACAATGAGCAGTTCTTC
size: few; D: .; V: TRBV6-2/TRBV6-3; J: TRBJ2-1; CDR3: CASRVEDNEQFF; DNA: TGTGCCAGCAGAGTCGAGGACAATGAGCAGTTCTTC
size: .; D: TRBD1; V: TRBV4-1; J: TRBJ1-5; CDR3: CASSTRDRGNQPQHF; DNA: TGCGCCAGCAGCACCCGGGACAGGGGGAATCAGCCCCAGCATTTT
size: many; D: .; V: TRBV29-1; J: TRBJ2-1; CDR3: CSVAGSYNEQFF; DNA: TGCAGCGTTGCCGGGAGCTACAATGAGCAGTTCTTC
size: many; D: TRBD1; V: TRBV20-1; J: TRBJ1-1; CDR3: CSAERDSMNTEAFF; DNA: TGCAGTGCCGAAAGGGACAGCATGAACACTGAAGCTTTCTTT
size: few; D: .; V: TRBV5-6; J: TRBJ1-1; CDR3: CASSLEEYHNEAFF; DNA: TGTGCCAGCAGCTTGGAAGAGTATCATAATGAAGCTTTCTTT
size: few; D: .; V: TRBV14; J: TRBJ2-7; CDR3: CASSQGQGTGYYEQYF; DNA: TGTGCCAGCAGCCAAGGCCAGGGAACCGGGTACTACGAGCAGTACTTC
size: .; D: TRBD2; V: TRBV7-2; J: TRBJ2-2; CDR3: CASSPHPVQRGDTGELFF; DNA: TGTGCCAGCAGCCCGCACCCCGTCCAGCGGGGGGACACCGGGGAGCTGTTTTTT
size: .; D: .; V: TRBV20-1; J: TRBJ1-1; CDR3: CSAKPEGNTEAFF; DNA: TGCAGTGCTAAGCCGGAGGGGAACACTGAAGCTTTCTTT
size: few; D: TRBD2; V: TRBV3-1; J: TRBJ2-7; CDR3: CASSQGVSGVYLGYEQYF; DNA: TGTGCCAGCAGCCAAGGGGTTAGCGGGGTGTATTTGGGCTACGAGCAGTACTTC
size: few; D: .; V: TRBV6-2/TRBV6-3; J: TRBJ2-3; CDR3: CASSATRGQYF; DNA: TGTGCCAGCAGCGCGACTAGGGGGCAGTATTTT
size: few; D: TRBD1; V: TRBV7-9; J: TRBJ2-5; CDR3: CASSTLTGQGTETQYF; DNA: TGTGCCAGCAGCACTTTGACGGGACAGGGTACGGAGACCCAGTACTTC
size: .; D: .; V: TRBV5-1; J: TRBJ1-5; CDR3: CASKVDGNQPQHF; DNA: TGCGCCAGCAAGGTGGACGGCAATCAGCCCCAGCATTTT
size: .; D: .; V: TRBV15; J: TRBJ1-5; CDR3: CATSGPGRLRGQWPQHF; DNA: TGTGCCACCAGCGGTCCGGGACGGCTAAGAGGGCAGTGGCCCCAGCATTTT
size: few; D: .; V: TRBV20-1; J: TRBJ1-1; CDR3: CSARERGREYTEAFF; DNA: TGCAGTGCTAGAGAACGGGGCAGGGAGTACACTGAAGCTTTCTTT
size: .; D: .; V: TRBV6-2/TRBV6-3; J: TRBJ2-5; CDR3: CASSYSLSRQETQYF; DNA: TGTGCCAGCAGTTACTCATTGTCGCGGCAAGAGACCCAGTACTTC
size: .; D: TRBD1; V: TRBV25-1; J: TRBJ2-7; CDR3: CASSSDRDGSYEQYF; DNA: TGTGCCAGCAGCTCCGACAGGGACGGCTCCTACGAGCAGTACTTC